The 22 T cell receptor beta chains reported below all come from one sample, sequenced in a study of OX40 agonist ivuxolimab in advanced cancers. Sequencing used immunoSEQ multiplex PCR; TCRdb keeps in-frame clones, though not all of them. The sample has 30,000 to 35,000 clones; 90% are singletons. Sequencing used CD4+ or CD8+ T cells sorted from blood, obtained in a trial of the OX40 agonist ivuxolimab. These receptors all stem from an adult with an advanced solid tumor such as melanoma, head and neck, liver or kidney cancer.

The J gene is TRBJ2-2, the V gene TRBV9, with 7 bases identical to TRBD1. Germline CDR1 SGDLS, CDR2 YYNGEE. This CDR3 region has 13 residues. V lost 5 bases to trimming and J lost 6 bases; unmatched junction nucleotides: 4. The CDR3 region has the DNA TGTGCCAGCAGGTCAGGACAGGCCGGGGAGCTGTTTTTT. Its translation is CASRSGQAGELFF.

CDR3 sequence (DNA): TGTGCCAGCAGTCCGGAGGCTGGAGGGCCGGGCGAGCAGTACTTC. This gives the protein CASSPEAGGPGEQYF. The chain employs TRBV6-5 and TRBJ2-7; D might be TRBD2 (6 bases). Germline V gene lookup returns CDR1 MNHEY and CDR2 SVGAGI. Trimming removed 5 bases from V and 6 bases from J, with 20 bases in between. The CDR3 sequence is 15 residues long.

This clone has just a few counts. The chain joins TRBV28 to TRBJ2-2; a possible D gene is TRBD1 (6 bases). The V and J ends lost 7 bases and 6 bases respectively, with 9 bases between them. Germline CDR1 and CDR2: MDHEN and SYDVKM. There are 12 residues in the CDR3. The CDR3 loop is CASTGQSGELFF. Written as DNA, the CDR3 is TGTGCCAGCACGGGACAATCCGGGGAGCTGTTTTTT.

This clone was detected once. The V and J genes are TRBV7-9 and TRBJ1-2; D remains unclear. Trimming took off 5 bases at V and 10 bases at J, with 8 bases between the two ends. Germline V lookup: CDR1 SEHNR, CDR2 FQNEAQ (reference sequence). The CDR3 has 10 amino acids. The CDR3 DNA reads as TGTGCCAGCAGCCAAGCAGACTACACCTTC. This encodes CASSQADYTF.

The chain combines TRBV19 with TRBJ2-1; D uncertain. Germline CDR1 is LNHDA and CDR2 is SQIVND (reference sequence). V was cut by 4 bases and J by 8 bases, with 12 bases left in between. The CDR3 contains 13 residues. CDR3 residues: CASSTRTPYEQFF. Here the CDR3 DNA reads TGTGCCAGTAGTACCCGGACCCCATATGAGCAGTTCTTC.

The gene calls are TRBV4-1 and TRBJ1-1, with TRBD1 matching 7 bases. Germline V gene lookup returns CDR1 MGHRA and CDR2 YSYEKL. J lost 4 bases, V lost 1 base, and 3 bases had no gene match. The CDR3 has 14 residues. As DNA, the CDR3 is TGCGCCAGCAGCCAAGGAAAGGGGGCCACTGAAGCTTTCTTT. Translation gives CASSQGKGATEAFF.

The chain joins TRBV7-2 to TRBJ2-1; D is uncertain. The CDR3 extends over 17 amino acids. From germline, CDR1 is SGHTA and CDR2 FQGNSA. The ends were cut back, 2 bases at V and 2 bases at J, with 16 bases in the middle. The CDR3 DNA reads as TGTGCCAGCAGCTTAATTGAACTCCTAACCCCCTACAATGAGCAGTTCTTC. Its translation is CASSLIELLTPYNEQFF.

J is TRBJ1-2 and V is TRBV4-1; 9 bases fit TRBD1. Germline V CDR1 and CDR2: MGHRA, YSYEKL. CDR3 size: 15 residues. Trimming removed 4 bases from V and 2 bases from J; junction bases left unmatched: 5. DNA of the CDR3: TGCGCCAGCAGCCCTTGGACAGGGGCCAACTATGGCTACACCTTC. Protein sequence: CASSPWTGANYGYTF.

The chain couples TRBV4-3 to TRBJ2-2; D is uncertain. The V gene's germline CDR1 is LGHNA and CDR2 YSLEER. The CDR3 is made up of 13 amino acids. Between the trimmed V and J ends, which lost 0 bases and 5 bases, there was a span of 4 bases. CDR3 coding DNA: TGCGCCAGCAGCCAAGACCCTACCGGGGAGCTGTTTTTT. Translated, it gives CASSQDPTGELFF.

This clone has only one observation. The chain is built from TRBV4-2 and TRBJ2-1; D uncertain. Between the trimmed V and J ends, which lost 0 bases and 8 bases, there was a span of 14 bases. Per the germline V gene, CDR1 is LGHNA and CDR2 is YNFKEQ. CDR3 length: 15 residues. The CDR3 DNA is TGTGCCAGCAGCCAAGATCCTCGGCTGGACCATGAGCAGTTCTTC. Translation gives CASSQDPRLDHEQFF.

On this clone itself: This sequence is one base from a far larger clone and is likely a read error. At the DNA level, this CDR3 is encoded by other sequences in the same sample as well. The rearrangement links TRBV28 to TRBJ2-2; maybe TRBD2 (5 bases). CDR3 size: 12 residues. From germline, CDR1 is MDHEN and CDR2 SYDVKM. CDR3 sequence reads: CASSFNPGELFF. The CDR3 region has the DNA TGTGCCAGCAGTTTTAACCCCGGGGAGCTATTTTTT. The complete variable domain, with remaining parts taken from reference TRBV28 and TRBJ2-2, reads DVKVTQSSRYLVKRTGEKVFLECVQDMDHENMFWYRQDPGLGLRLIYFSYDVKMKEKGDIPEGYSVSREKKERFSLILESASTNQTSMYLCASSFNPGELFFGEGSRLTVL.

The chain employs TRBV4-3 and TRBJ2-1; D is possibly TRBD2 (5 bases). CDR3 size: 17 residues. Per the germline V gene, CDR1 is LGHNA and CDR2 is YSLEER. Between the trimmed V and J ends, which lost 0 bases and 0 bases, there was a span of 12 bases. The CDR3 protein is CASSQEWVGSSYNEQFF. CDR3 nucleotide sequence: TGCGCCAGCAGCCAAGAGTGGGTGGGGAGCTCCTACAATGAGCAGTTCTTC.

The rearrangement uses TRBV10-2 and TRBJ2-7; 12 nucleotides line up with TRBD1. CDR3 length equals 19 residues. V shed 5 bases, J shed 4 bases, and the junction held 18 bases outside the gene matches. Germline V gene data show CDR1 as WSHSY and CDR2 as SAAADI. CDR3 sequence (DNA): TGCGCCAGCAGTCCCGGGACAGGGGGCACCGCAGTATCGCAGTACGAGCAGTACTTC. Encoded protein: CASSPGTGGTAVSQYEQYF.

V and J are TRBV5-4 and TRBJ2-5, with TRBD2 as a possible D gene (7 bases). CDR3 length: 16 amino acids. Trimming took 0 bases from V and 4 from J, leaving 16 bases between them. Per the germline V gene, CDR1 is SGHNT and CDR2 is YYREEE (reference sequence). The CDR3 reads CASSLVTGGAPETQYF. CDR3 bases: TGTGCCAGCAGCTTGGTTACGGGGGGCGCGCCAGAGACCCAGTACTTC.

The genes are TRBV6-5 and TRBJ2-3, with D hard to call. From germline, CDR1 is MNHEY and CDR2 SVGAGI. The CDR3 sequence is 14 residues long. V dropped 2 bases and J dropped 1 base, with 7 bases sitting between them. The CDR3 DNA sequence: TGTGCCAGCAGTTACAGCAGAGGCACAGATACGCAGTATTTT. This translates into CASSYSRGTDTQYF.

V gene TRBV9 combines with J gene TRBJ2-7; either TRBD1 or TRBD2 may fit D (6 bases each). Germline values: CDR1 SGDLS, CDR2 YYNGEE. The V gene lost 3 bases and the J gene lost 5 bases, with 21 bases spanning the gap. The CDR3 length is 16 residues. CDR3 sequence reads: CASSAGQGREADEQYF. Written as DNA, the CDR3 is TGTGCCAGCAGCGCAGGGCAGGGGCGGGAAGCGGACGAGCAGTACTTC. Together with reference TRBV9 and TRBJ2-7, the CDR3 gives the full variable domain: DSGVTQTPKHLITATGQRVTLRCSPRSGDLSVYWYQQSLDQGLQFLIQYYNGEERAKGNILERFSAQQFPDLHSELNLSSLELGDSALYFCASSAGQGREADEQYFGPGTRLTVT.

CDR3 protein: CASSPPGGNTEAFF. Here the CDR3 DNA reads TGTGCCAGCTCACCACCGGGGGGGAACACTGAAGCTTTCTTT. The rearrangement links TRBV18 to TRBJ1-1; TRBD1 is a possible D gene (5 bases). The V gene lost 0 bases and the J gene lost 1 base, with 6 bases spanning the gap. Germline-derived CDR1 and CDR2 are KGHSH and LQKENI. This CDR3 has 14 residues.

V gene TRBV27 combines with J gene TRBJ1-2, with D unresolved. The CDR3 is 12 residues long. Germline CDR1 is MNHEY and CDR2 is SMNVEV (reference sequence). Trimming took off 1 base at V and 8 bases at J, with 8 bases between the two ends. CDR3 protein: CASSLCGEGYTF. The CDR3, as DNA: TGTGCCAGCAGTTTATGTGGGGAGGGCTACACCTTC.

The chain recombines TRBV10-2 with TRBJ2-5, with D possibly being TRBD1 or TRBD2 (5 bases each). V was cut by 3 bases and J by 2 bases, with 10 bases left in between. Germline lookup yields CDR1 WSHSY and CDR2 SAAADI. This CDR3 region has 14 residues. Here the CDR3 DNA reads TGCGCCAGCAGTGATGGGACGGATCAAGAGACCCAGTACTTC. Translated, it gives CASSDGTDQETQYF.

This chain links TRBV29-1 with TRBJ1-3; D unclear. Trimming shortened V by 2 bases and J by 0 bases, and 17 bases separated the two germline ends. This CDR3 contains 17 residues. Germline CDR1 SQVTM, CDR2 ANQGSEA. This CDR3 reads CSVESSRPDTSGNTIYF. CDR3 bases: TGCAGCGTTGAATCCTCTCGTCCAGACACCTCTGGAAACACCATATATTTT.

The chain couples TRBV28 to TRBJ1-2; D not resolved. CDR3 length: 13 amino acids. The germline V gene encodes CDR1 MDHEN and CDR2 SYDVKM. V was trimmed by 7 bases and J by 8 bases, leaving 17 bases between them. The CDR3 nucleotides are TGTGCCAGCACCCCTGGACTTTTCGGGGGCTACACCTTC. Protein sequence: CASTPGLFGGYTF.

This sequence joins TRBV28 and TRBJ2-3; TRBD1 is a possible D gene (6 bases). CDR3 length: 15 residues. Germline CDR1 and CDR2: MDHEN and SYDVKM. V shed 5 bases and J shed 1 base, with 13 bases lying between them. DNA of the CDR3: TGTGCCAGCAGTCCAGGACAGTATCGCACAGATACGCAGTATTTT. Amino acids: CASSPGQYRTDTQYF.